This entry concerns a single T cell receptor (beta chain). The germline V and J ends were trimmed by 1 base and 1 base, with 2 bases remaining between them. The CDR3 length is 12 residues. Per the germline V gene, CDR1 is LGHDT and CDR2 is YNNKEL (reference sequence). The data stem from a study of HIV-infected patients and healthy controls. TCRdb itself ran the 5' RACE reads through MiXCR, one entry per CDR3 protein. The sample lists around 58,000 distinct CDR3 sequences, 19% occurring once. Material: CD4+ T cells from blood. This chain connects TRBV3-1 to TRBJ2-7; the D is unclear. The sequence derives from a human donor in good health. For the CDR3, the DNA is TGTGCCAGCAGCCAAGTATCCTACGAGCAGTACTTC. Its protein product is CASSQVSYEQYF.